The 14 T cell receptor beta chains below come from one sample, sequenced in a study of blood T cell repertoires in COVID-19. Measured with immunoSEQ multiplex PCR; TCRdb has only the in-frame clones, and not every one. This repertoire shows more than 95,000 clones, roughly 84% found once; its top ten account for approximately 12%. The sample taken for sequencing was peripheral blood. Source of these receptors: a human donor in a cohort sampled during active COVID-19.

Only a few counts were recorded for this clone. The rearrangement uses TRBV7-9 and TRBJ1-1; D ambiguous. V was shortened by 4 bases and J by 1 base, with 16 bases between the two germline ends. Germline V CDR1 and CDR2: SEHNR, FQNEAQ (reference sequence). The CDR3 runs to 16 residues. DNA of the CDR3: TGTGCCAGCAGCTCCCGAAGGTCCCGGGGGAACACTGAAGCTTTCTTT. Translating gives CASSSRRSRGNTEAFF.

The J gene is TRBJ1-2, the V gene TRBV7-3, with no clear D. The CDR3 runs 16 residues. CDR1 and CDR2 (germline): SGHTA, FQGTGA. With 5 bases removed from V and 5 bases from J, the gap between germline ends came to 21 bases. The CDR3 region has the DNA TGTGCCAGCAGCCCAGAGGGTCTTCGCGGCAAATATGGCTACACCTTC. It yields the protein CASSPEGLRGKYGYTF.

This rearrangement joins TRBV9 to TRBJ1-3; D is possibly TRBD1 (6 bases). V was clipped by 4 bases and J by 4 bases, with 15 bases between them. CDR1 is SGDLS, CDR2 YYNGEE, per germline. The CDR3 is made up of 15 amino acids. CDR3 nucleotides: TGTGCCAGCAGCCCAGAGGCAGGGGTGGGAAACACCATATATTTT. It yields the protein CASSPEAGVGNTIYF.

For this clone: Relative to the germline gene, one junction end is altered; a read error may explain this. CDR3 bases: TGCGCCACTTCCCCGGAAGGGGCGAAGTTCTTC. Its translation: CATSPEGAKFF. The chain employs TRBV6-5 and TRBJ2-1, with D perhaps TRBD1 (5 bases). The CDR3 length is 11 residues. The germline gives CDR1 MNHEY, CDR2 SVGAGI.

This clone was observed a single time. The rearrangement joins TRBV3-1 (or the pseudogene TRBV3-2) to TRBJ2-5; perhaps TRBD2 as D (6 bases). This CDR3 has 15 amino acids. Deletions cut 1 base from V and 5 bases from J, with 14 bases between. The V gene's germline CDR1 is LGHDT and CDR2 YNNKEL (reference sequence). CDR3 in amino acids: CASSQGRRGMETQYF. The CDR3 DNA sequence: TGTGCCAGCAGCCAAGGAAGGCGGGGTATGGAGACCCAGTACTTC.

The chain employs TRBV9 and TRBJ2-7; 7 nucleotides match TRBD2. J gave up 6 bases and V 3 bases, and 9 bases lay outside the gene matches. Germline lookup yields CDR1 SGDLS and CDR2 YYNGEE. This CDR3 is 14 amino acids long. The CDR3 is CASSATPGTTEQYF. In DNA form, the CDR3 reads TGTGCCAGCAGCGCAACCCCCGGGACTACCGAGCAGTACTTC. The full variable domain, in which reference TRBV9 and TRBJ2-7 provide the parts outside the CDR3, is DSGVTQTPKHLITATGQRVTLRCSPRSGDLSVYWYQQSLDQGLQFLIQYYNGEERAKGNILERFSAQQFPDLHSELNLSSLELGDSALYFCASSATPGTTEQYFGPGTRLTVT.

The gene calls are TRBV5-6 and TRBJ1-3; D gene unclear. Germline CDR1 and CDR2: SGHDT and YYEEEE. Trimming took 4 bases from V and 0 from J, leaving 8 bases between them. CDR3 length equals 14 residues. The CDR3 region has the DNA TGTGCCAGCAGCCGACACAGCTCTGGAAACACCATATATTTT. This sequence encodes CASSRHSSGNTIYF.

The chain is built from TRBV15 and TRBJ1-2, with D possibly being TRBD1 (5 bases). The CDR3 runs to 14 residues. The germline V gene encodes CDR1 LNHNV and CDR2 YYDKDF (reference sequence). The V end lost 0 bases, the J end lost 8 bases, and 13 bases lay between the germline ends. CDR3 sequence (DNA): TGTGCCACCAGCAGAGAGGGAGGGGCGCTGGGCTACACCTTC. Residues: CATSREGGALGYTF.

The chain is built from TRBV6-5 and TRBJ1-3, with 7 bases matching TRBD1. Germline values: CDR1 MNHEY, CDR2 SVGAGI. The J segment lost 9 bases and the V segment lost 4 bases, leaving 15 bases of the junction unmatched. The CDR3 loop spans 16 amino acids. The CDR3 loop is CASSSTDMRGRLTIYF. CDR3 in DNA: TGTGCCAGCAGTTCCACCGACATGAGGGGGCGGCTCACCATATATTTT.

This clone has only a few counts. The chain couples TRBV7-3 to TRBJ2-1, with 11 bases identical to TRBD2. From germline, CDR1 is SGHTA and CDR2 FQGTGA. The CDR3 loop spans 15 amino acids. The J segment lost 15 bases and the V segment lost 5 bases, leaving 15 bases of the junction unmatched. This CDR3 is CASSEGLSGGARPFF. DNA of the CDR3: TGTGCCAGCAGCGAGGGGCTTAGCGGGGGGGCCCGTCCGTTCTTC.

The chain has TRBV18 and TRBJ1-4; D is possibly TRBD1 (5 bases). The germline V and J ends were trimmed by 3 bases and 10 bases, with 15 bases remaining between them. The germline V gene encodes CDR1 KGHSH and CDR2 LQKENI. The CDR3 consists of 14 residues. CDR3 loop: CASSPGGEHGKLFF. The DNA for the CDR3 is TGTGCCAGCTCACCCGGGGGGGAGCATGGAAAACTGTTTTTT.

V usage is TRBV27 and J usage is TRBJ1-5; the D is unclear. V gave up 3 bases and J gave up 0 bases, with 3 bases separating them. The CDR3 runs 13 residues. The germline CDR1 and CDR2 sequences are MNHEY and SMNVEV (reference sequence). CDR3 nucleotide sequence: TGTGCCAGCAGTTTCAATAGCAATCAGCCCCAGCATTTT. It specifies CASSFNSNQPQHF.

The rearrangement links TRBV15 to TRBJ2-7; 12 positions match TRBD2. Germline V gives CDR1 LNHNV, CDR2 YYDKDF (reference sequence). The CDR3 length is 15 residues. Losses at the gene ends were 6 bases for V and 6 bases for J; bases not matched to a gene: 9. CDR3 nucleotide sequence: TGTGCCACCAGTCAACGACTAGCGGGGGAAGTCGAGCAGTACTTC. It is translated as CATSQRLAGEVEQYF.

The table lists this clone with a count of one. The chain uses TRBV7-2 and TRBJ2-5; tentative D call: TRBD2 (6 bases). The CDR3 sequence is 12 residues long. Trimming took 9 bases from V and 6 from J, leaving 14 bases between them. Germline V CDR1 and CDR2: SGHTA, FQGNSA. The CDR3, as DNA: TGTGCCAGTGGGGGGTTCGGTAAGACCCAGTACTTC. Translating gives CASGGFGKTQYF.